The rows below give T cell receptor beta chains drawn from one sample of a study of control samples from healthy donors and cancer patients. The assay was immunoSEQ multiplex PCR, and TCRdb's table has in-frame clones only and misses some. The sample contains hundreds of thousands of clones, over 75% of which appear only once. Sequencing used PBMCs. The source of these receptors is a man between 35 and 55 years old with head and neck cancer. The CDR3 runs from the conserved cysteine through the conserved F or W. Fields, in order: J gene, V gene, D gene, clone size, CDR3 DNA, CDR3 protein. The D gene is left open where the match is weak. Size is stated for part of the rows, as once, few or many counts, or as a class when the clone is expanded.

TRBJ1-6 | TRBV6-5 | . | . | TGTGCCAGCAAACGTGGGGTCCAGACTAATTCACCCCTCCACTTT | CASKRGVQTNSPLHF
TRBJ1-6 | TRBV12-3/TRBV12-4 | TRBD1 | . | TGTGCCAGCAGGACAGGGGACGGGTCACCCCTCCACTTT | CASRTGDGSPLHF
TRBJ2-5 | TRBV6-5 | . | . | TGTGCCAGCAGCCAGGGACTTCAAGAGACCCAGTACTTC | CASSQGLQETQYF
TRBJ2-7 | TRBV6-5 | TRBD1 | . | TGTGCCAGCAGTTACGCTAGGGGACAGGGGGCCCTCGAGCAGTACTTC | CASSYARGQGALEQYF
TRBJ1-1 | TRBV12-2 | . | . | TGTGCAAGTCGCTTAGCGACGGGGGGCACTGAAGCTTTCTTT | CASRLATGGTEAFF
TRBJ2-5 | TRBV7-3 | TRBD2 | . | TGTGCCAGCAGCCTAGGTACTAGCGGGAGGTCCGAAGAGACCCAGTACTTC | CASSLGTSGRSEETQYF
TRBJ2-6 | TRBV30 | TRBD2 | . | TGTGCCTGGAGTGTGGGGGGGACTGGGGCCAACGTCCTGACTTTC | CAWSVGGTGANVLTF
TRBJ2-2 | TRBV27 | TRBD1 | . | TGTGCCAGCAGTATCCCCGGGACAGGGGTGACCGGGGAGCTGTTTTTT | CASSIPGTGVTGELFF
TRBJ2-7 | TRBV19 | TRBD1 | . | TGTGCCAGTAGGAGGGACAGGGGATTCGAGCAGTACTTC | CASRRDRGFEQYF
TRBJ2-5 | TRBV7-2 | TRBD1 | . | TGTGCCAGCAGCCGCAACGGACAGGGTGGGGAGACCCAGTACTTC | CASSRNGQGGETQYF
TRBJ1-5 | TRBV28 | . | . | TGTGCCAGCAGTTGGGCCCAGGGCCATCAGCCCCAGCATTTT | CASSWAQGHQPQHF
TRBJ2-2 | TRBV9 | . | . | TGTGCCAGCAGCGTAGAGGACAGCGGGTTCGCCGGGGAGCTGTTTTTT | CASSVEDSGFAGELFF
TRBJ2-7 | TRBV6-5 | . | . | TGTGCCAGCAGTTACTCCGCGAACCCGGACGAGCAGTACTTC | CASSYSANPDEQYF
TRBJ2-3 | TRBV11-2 | TRBD2 | once | TGTGCCAGCAGTTTAGTGCAGGGAGGGACAGATACGCAGTATTTT | CASSLVQGGTDTQYF
TRBJ1-2 | TRBV12-3/TRBV12-4 | . | . | TGTGCCAGCTACGGGTTTGGGGAAGATGGCTACACCTTC | CASYGFGEDGYTF
TRBJ1-1 | TRBV14 | . | . | TGTGCCAGCAGCTCCCTCACTGAAGCTTTCTTT | CASSSLTEAFF
TRBJ2-3 | TRBV4-2 | TRBD2 | once | TGTGCCAGCAGCCATCGGATATACGGGGGGGCTAGCACAGATACGCAGTATTTT | CASSHRIYGGASTDTQYF
TRBJ2-1 | TRBV28 | TRBD1 | . | TGTGCCAGCAGTTTATATGGACAGGGGTCTTACAATGAGCAGTTCTTC | CASSLYGQGSYNEQFF
TRBJ1-5 | TRBV6-1 | . | few | TGTGCCAGCAGTCCCTTCGGGGGATTAGGGCAGCCCCAGCATTTT | CASSPFGGLGQPQHF
TRBJ2-6 | TRBV5-1 | TRBD2 | . | TGCGCCAGCAGCGCTGGGAGGGGTACTGGGGCCAACGTCCTGACTTTC | CASSAGRGTGANVLTF
TRBJ1-1 | TRBV9 | . | . | TGTGCCAGCAGCGTAGATTGGGGTACTGCCCCTGAAGCTTTCTTT | CASSVDWGTAPEAFF
TRBJ2-3 | TRBV2 | TRBD2 | few | TGTGCCAGCAGTAAACTAGCGGGGGACACAGATACGCAGTATTTT | CASSKLAGDTDTQYF
TRBJ2-1 | TRBV5-8 | . | . | TGTGCCAGCAGTTCCCTCCCAAGGGGTCGCAACAATGAGCAGTTCTTC | CASSSLPRGRNNEQFF
TRBJ2-5 | TRBV7-2 | . | . | TGTGCCAGCAGCGGGGGGACGGTGCGAGAGACCCAGTACTTC | CASSGGTVRETQYF
TRBJ2-5 | TRBV11-3 | TRBD2 | . | TGTGCCAGCAGCTTTAGCGGGGCAGAGACCCAGTACTTC | CASSFSGAETQYF
TRBJ2-3 | TRBV29-1 | TRBD2 | few | TGCAGCGCAGCGGGAGGGCCGCAAGATACGCAGTATTTT | CSAAGGPQDTQYF
TRBJ2-5 | TRBV6-2/TRBV6-3 | . | . | TGTGCCAGCAGTTACGGGAACAGGCCGTCAGAGACCCAGTACTTC | CASSYGNRPSETQYF
TRBJ2-5 | TRBV4-3 | TRBD2 | once | TGCGCCAGCAGCCAAGATCTCATAACTAGCGGGGGGTTGCAGACCCAGTACTTC | CASSQDLITSGGLQTQYF
TRBJ1-1 | TRBV4-3 | . | once | TGCGCCAGCAGCCATCCCCTGGGGGCCCAAGTCGGAGCTTTCTTT | CASSHPLGAQVGAFF
TRBJ2-3 | TRBV7-2 | . | . | TGTGCCAGCAGCTTAGGACTTCAAGGGCCAGATACGCAGTATTTT | CASSLGLQGPDTQYF
TRBJ1-4 | TRBV14 | TRBD1 | . | TGTGCCAGCAGTCAGGATCACAGGGGTGGTGAAAAACTGTTTTTT | CASSQDHRGGEKLFF
TRBJ2-7 | TRBV7-8 | . | . | TGTGCCAGCAGCCCACCGAAAGCGATATTCTACGAGCAGTACTTC | CASSPPKAIFYEQYF
TRBJ1-2 | TRBV19 | TRBD1 | . | TGTGCCAGTAGTCCCCGACAGGGAGAAAACTATGGCTACACCTTC | CASSPRQGENYGYTF
TRBJ1-2 | TRBV7-2 | TRBD1 | . | TGTGCCAGCAGGTTGACAGGGACAAGCGATGGCTACACCTTC | CASRLTGTSDGYTF
TRBJ2-2 | TRBV6-5 | . | . | TGTGCCAGCAGTTACTTGGGGAGGTCCGGGGAGCTGTTTTTT | CASSYLGRSGELFF
TRBJ2-1 | TRBV27 | . | . | TGTGCCAGCAGTTTGGGGACAAACAATGAGCAGTTCTTC | CASSLGTNNEQFF
TRBJ1-5 | TRBV5-1 | . | . | TGCGCCAGCAGCCCCGGGGGGGTCAATCAGCCCCAGCATTTT | CASSPGGVNQPQHF
TRBJ1-2 | TRBV19 | . | . | TGTGCCAGTATAGCTCCAGGGGCATCGTATGGCTACACCTTC | CASIAPGASYGYTF
TRBJ2-7 | TRBV6-6 | TRBD1 | once | TGTGCCAGCAGTCCCGGGACAGGGAGTGGCCACGAGCAGTACTTC | CASSPGTGSGHEQYF
TRBJ2-7 | TRBV10-3 | . | . | TGTGCCATCAGTGAGTCGATCTGGGCTAGCGACGAGCAGTACTTC | CAISESIWASDEQYF
TRBJ1-1 | TRBV9 | TRBD1 | . | TGTGCCAGCAGCCAGGGGGGCACACCCATGAACACTGAAGCTTTCTTT | CASSQGGTPMNTEAFF
TRBJ1-4 | TRBV20-1 | . | . | TGCAGTGCCGAAGAGGGTAAACTGTTTTTT | CSAEEGKLFF
TRBJ1-5 | TRBV19 | TRBD1 | few | TGTGCCAGTAGTAGCTATCCGGGACAGGGTGAGATAGGTGGCAATCAGCCCCAGCATTTT | CASSSYPGQGEIGGNQPQHF